This T cell receptor (beta chain) appears in the sequencing data of a study of control samples from healthy donors and cancer patients. The protocol was immunoSEQ multiplex PCR, while the TCRdb copy is restricted to in-frame clones and leaves out a portion. The repertoire holds 75,000 to 95,000 clones, with approximately 90% as singletons. This clone turned up a few times. The sample carries other DNA sequences with the same CDR3. The source is a woman aged 18-29 years in good health. Sequencing was carried out using blood.

The CDR3 sequence is CASSFGGQETQYF. CDR3 coding DNA: TGTGCCAGCAGTTTCGGGGGCCAAGAGACCCAGTACTTC. The chain employs TRBV12-3 or TRBV12-4 and TRBJ2-5; weak D call: TRBD2 (6 bases). This CDR3 comprises 13 residues. Trimming cost V 3 bases and J 1 base, with 6 bases left between them.